This is a list of T cell receptor beta chains from one sample in a study of blood T cell repertoires in COVID-19. Method: immunoSEQ multiplex PCR; TCRdb's copy keeps in-frame clones and lacks some. This repertoire shows 250,000 to 350,000 clones, roughly 89% found once; its top ten account for 2.5% to 3.5%. The sample taken for sequencing was peripheral blood. Receptors were obtained from a woman aged 25 to 45 with active or convalescent COVID-19. Each CDR3 is given with its conserved first and last residue. The D gene is left open where the match is weak. Only some rows state a clone size, as once, few, many or a class for expanded clones.

j_call d_call clone_size v_call cdr3_aa cdr3_nt
TRBJ1-3 - once TRBV9 CASSVQGRADSGNTIYF TGTGCCAGCAGCGTACAGGGGAGAGCAGACTCTGGAAACACCATATATTTT
TRBJ1-2 TRBD1 - TRBV28 CASSSMTGLRDYGYTF TGTGCCAGCAGTTCTATGACAGGGCTAAGGGACTATGGCTACACCTTC
TRBJ2-3 - few TRBV7-2 CASTETTGGADTQYF TGTGCCAGCACCGAAACTACGGGCGGGGCAGATACGCAGTATTTT
TRBJ2-1 - - TRBV9 CASTREGGDEQFF TGTGCCAGCACCCGAGAGGGAGGCGATGAGCAGTTCTTC
TRBJ2-7 TRBD1 - TRBV5-6 CASSARQGKVYEQYF TGTGCCAGCAGCGCCCGACAGGGGAAGGTATACGAGCAGTACTTC
TRBJ2-5 TRBD1 - TRBV3-1/TRBV3-2 CASSQEGDRGHQETQYF TGTGCCAGCAGCCAAGAAGGGGACAGGGGGCACCAAGAGACCCAGTACTTC
TRBJ2-7 TRBD2 - TRBV5-4 CASSITSVWGGSYEQYF TGTGCCAGCAGCATCACCTCCGTGTGGGGGGGATCATACGAGCAGTACTTC
TRBJ1-2 - - TRBV9 CASSPDRFGGYTF TGTGCCAGCAGCCCCGACAGGTTTGGGGGCTACACCTTC
TRBJ2-3 - - TRBV5-8 CASSLKQLADTQYF TGTGCCAGCAGCTTGAAACAGCTGGCAGATACGCAGTATTTT
TRBJ2-1 - - TRBV24-1 CATSDARQSDSSYNEQFF TGTGCCACCAGTGATGCTCGACAGAGTGATAGCTCCTACAATGAGCAGTTCTTC
TRBJ1-6 TRBD1 - TRBV6-6 CASSYSQGDSPLHF TGTGCCAGCAGTTACAGTCAGGGGGATTCACCCCTCCACTTT
TRBJ2-7 TRBD2 once TRBV4-2 CASSQEVERGPSGGVKTYEQYF TGTGCCAGCAGCCAAGAGGTAGAACGCGGCCCTAGCGGGGGGGTTAAGACCTACGAGCAGTACTTC
TRBJ2-3 TRBD2 once TRBV5-1 CASSYPGLGLSTDTQYF TGCGCCAGCAGCTATCCGGGACTAGGTTTATCCACAGATACGCAGTATTTT
TRBJ2-7 - - TRBV5-1 CASSLEITGNHIYEQYF TGCGCCAGCAGCTTGGAAATAACAGGGAATCATATCTACGAGCAGTACTTC
TRBJ2-5 TRBD1 - TRBV7-7 CASSAYRGFIQETQYF TGTGCTAGCAGCGCATACAGGGGCTTCATCCAAGAGACCCAGTACTTC
TRBJ2-7 TRBD2 - TRBV20-1 CSASSLAAEQYF TGCAGTGCTAGTTCCCTAGCGGCCGAGCAGTACTTC
TRBJ1-1 TRBD1 - TRBV7-2 CASTRDRGLSTEAFF TGTGCCAGCACCAGGGACAGGGGGCTGAGCACTGAAGCTTTCTTT
TRBJ2-1 TRBD2 - TRBV6-1 CASSDGFSGVNEQFF TGTGCCAGCAGTGACGGGTTTAGCGGGGTAAATGAGCAGTTCTTC
TRBJ1-3 TRBD1 - TRBV7-2 CASSPDRVVFGNTIYF TGTGCCAGCAGCCCGGACAGGGTAGTATTTGGAAACACCATATATTTT
TRBJ1-4 TRBD1 - TRBV5-1 CASSLDRGTNEKLFF TGCGCCAGCAGCTTGGACAGGGGGACTAATGAAAAACTGTTTTTT
TRBJ2-7 - - TRBV19 CASSISSDEQYF TGTGCCAGTAGTATATCTTCGGACGAGCAGTACTTC
TRBJ2-3 - - TRBV19 CASSTGNPIDPTDTQYF TGTGCCAGTAGTACCGGGAACCCCATCGATCCCACAGATACGCAGTATTTT
TRBJ2-3 - few TRBV6-2/TRBV6-3 CASSHRDTDTQYF TGTGCCAGCAGTCACAGGGACACAGATACGCAGTATTTT
TRBJ1-1 - - TRBV6-2/TRBV6-3 CASSYRGQRSEAFF TGTGCCAGCAGTTACCGAGGACAGCGGAGTGAAGCTTTCTTT
TRBJ2-5 - - TRBV9 CASSVMTGGEGETQYF TGTGCCAGCAGCGTAATGACTGGGGGCGAAGGGGAGACCCAGTACTTC
TRBJ2-5 - - TRBV27 CASSLGTGAGPRTQYF TGTGCCAGCAGTTTAGGAACCGGAGCGGGCCCAAGAACCCAGTACTTC
TRBJ2-2 TRBD2 - TRBV4-2 CASSLAGGSMRVGELFF TGTGCCAGCAGCCTAGCGGGGGGTTCGATGAGGGTCGGGGAGCTGTTTTTT
TRBJ1-2 TRBD1 - TRBV4-3 CASSQDAAPGQGRPNYGYTF TGCGCCAGCAGCCAAGATGCCGCTCCGGGACAGGGGCGACCTAACTATGGCTACACCTTC
TRBJ1-1 - - TRBV6-5 CASTMGAQRAEAFF TGTGCCAGCACGATGGGGGCGCAGAGGGCTGAAGCTTTCTTT
TRBJ2-1 TRBD2 - TRBV6-5 CASRASGGAGNEQFF TGTGCCAGCAGGGCGAGCGGGGGGGCTGGGAATGAGCAGTTCTTC
TRBJ1-1 - - TRBV18 CASSPRQRNTEAFF TGTGCCAGCTCACCCCGACAGCGGAACACTGAAGCTTTCTTT
TRBJ2-1 TRBD2 - TRBV4-1 CASSQGIAGYNEQFF TGCGCCAGCAGCCAGGGAATAGCGGGGTACAATGAGCAGTTCTTC
TRBJ1-1 TRBD1 - TRBV30 CAWSPQGSEAFF TGTGCCTGGAGTCCACAGGGGTCTGAAGCTTTCTTT
TRBJ1-6 TRBD1 once TRBV6-5 CASSYADRANSPLHF TGTGCCAGCAGTTACGCAGACAGGGCCAATTCACCCCTCCACTTT
TRBJ2-3 - - TRBV2 CASSAQGSDTQYF TGTGCCAGCAGTGCACAGGGCTCAGATACGCAGTATTTT
TRBJ2-7 TRBD1 - TRBV7-7 CASSSHRGSSYEQYF TGTGCTAGCAGCTCCCACAGGGGAAGCTCCTACGAGCAGTACTTC
TRBJ1-1 TRBD1 - TRBV7-9 CASSLGRDSTEAFF TGTGCCAGCAGCTTAGGACGGGACAGCACTGAAGCTTTCTTT
TRBJ1-6 TRBD1 - TRBV6-5 CASSLIDRGNSPLHF TGTGCCAGCAGTTTGATCGACAGGGGAAATTCACCCCTCCACTTT
TRBJ1-4 - - TRBV4-3 CASSQVYFKDEKLFF TGCGCCAGCAGCCAAGTCTATTTCAAAGATGAAAAACTGTTTTTT
TRBJ1-4 - - TRBV10-1 CASSPRSGVGEKLFF TGCGCCAGCAGCCCCCGGTCGGGGGTCGGAGAAAAACTGTTTTTT
TRBJ1-3 - - TRBV10-3 CAIQPEGGSGNTIYF TGTGCCATCCAGCCGGAAGGGGGCTCTGGAAACACCATATATTTT
TRBJ1-3 - - TRBV27 CASSPQGTPGNTIYF TGTGCCAGCAGTCCACAGGGTACCCCTGGAAACACCATATATTTT
TRBJ1-3 - - TRBV12-5 CASVPHRFRGGSGNTIYF TGTGCTAGTGTGCCCCACCGGTTTAGAGGCGGATCTGGAAACACCATATATTTT
TRBJ1-3 - - TRBV29-1 CSVETPTVTGNTIYF TGCAGCGTTGAAACCCCGACAGTTACTGGAAACACCATATATTTT
TRBJ2-2 - - TRBV7-8 CASTGRLNTGELFF TGTGCCAGTACAGGGCGTCTTAACACCGGGGAGCTGTTTTTT